The rows below give T cell receptor beta chains drawn from one sample of a study of vaccination and CD4 T cells after COVID-19. Antigens for these TCRs are unknown. TCRdb called the PCR reads again in MiXCR, with one record for every CDR3 protein. Among about 11,000 distinct CDR3 sequences, roughly 70% were seen once, and the ten largest hold roughly a tenth. Sequences were obtained from CD4+ T cells from blood, cultured in vitro. These receptor sequences come from a human donor who had recovered from COVID-19. Both conserved end residues are part of each CDR3. The D gene is left open where the match is weak. Clone sizes are given selectively: once, few, many, or a class where the clone is expanded.

d_gene	v_gene	j_gene	abundance	CDR3aa	CDR3nt
NA	TRBV20-1	TRBJ1-3	NA	CSARDPSGAGNTIYF	TGCAGTGCTAGAGACCCCTCAGGGGCTGGAAACACCATATATTTT
NA	TRBV20-1	TRBJ1-1	NA	CSARDHPTAQAFF	TGCAGTGCTAGAGACCATCCTACGGCTCAAGCTTTCTTT
NA	TRBV20-1	TRBJ1-1	few	CSAPDPGRWNTEAFF	TGCAGTGCTCCCGACCCGGGGCGGTGGAACACTGAAGCTTTCTTT
TRBD1	TRBV7-9	TRBJ1-4	NA	CASSAGGKGNEKLFF	TGTGCCAGCAGCGCAGGGGGCAAGGGTAATGAAAAACTGTTTTTT
TRBD1	TRBV7-8	TRBJ1-2	NA	CASSHRRQGTNYGYTF	TGTGCCAGCAGCCACCGGAGACAGGGCACTAACTATGGCTACACCTTC
TRBD1	TRBV7-8	TRBJ1-5	once	CASSLSGQARSRQPQHF	TGTGCCAGCAGCTTATCAGGACAGGCCAGGTCTCGTCAGCCCCAGCATTTT
NA	TRBV9	TRBJ1-1	NA	CASSGPRGFTEAFF	TGTGCCAGCAGCGGACCCCGAGGGTTCACTGAAGCTTTCTTT
NA	TRBV5-1	TRBJ2-5	few	CASSLGDTLIGQETQYF	TGCGCCAGCAGCTTGGGGGACACACTCATCGGGCAAGAGACCCAGTACTTC
NA	TRBV10-3	TRBJ1-2	NA	CAINRGAGNYGYTF	TGTGCCATCAACAGAGGGGCGGGGAACTATGGCTACACCTTC
NA	TRBV12-3/TRBV12-4	TRBJ2-3	NA	CASSLAGRSTDTQYF	TGTGCCAGCAGTTTGGCGGGACGAAGCACAGATACGCAGTATTTT
TRBD1	TRBV6-1	TRBJ1-1	NA	CASGTGLKDTEAFF	TGTGCCAGCGGGACAGGGTTGAAGGACACTGAAGCTTTCTTT
NA	TRBV12-3/TRBV12-4	TRBJ2-7	NA	CASSLKQEQYF	TGTGCCAGCAGTCTGAAACAGGAGCAGTACTTC
NA	TRBV10-3	TRBJ1-2	few	CAISEPDYGYTF	TGTGCCATCAGTGAGCCAGACTATGGCTACACCTTC
NA	TRBV6-5	TRBJ2-7	few	CASSYSGNGAYEQYF	TGTGCCAGCAGTTACTCGGGGAACGGGGCGTACGAGCAGTACTTC
TRBD1	TRBV15	TRBJ2-7	NA	CATSRGQGDSYEQYF	TGTGCCACCAGCCGGGGACAGGGGGACTCCTACGAGCAGTACTTC
NA	TRBV6-1	TRBJ2-1	NA	CASMFNDNEQFF	TGTGCCAGCATGTTCAACGACAATGAGCAGTTCTTC
NA	TRBV6-5	TRBJ2-1	NA	CASSYGVQRGNEQFF	TGTGCCAGCAGTTATGGGGTACAAAGGGGCAATGAGCAGTTCTTC
NA	TRBV20-1	TRBJ2-7	NA	CSARETKGTYEQYF	TGCAGTGCTAGAGAAACTAAGGGAACCTACGAGCAGTACTTC
TRBD1	TRBV27	TRBJ1-2	NA	CASSLLGQGARYGYTF	TGTGCCAGCAGCTTACTGGGACAGGGGGCTAGGTATGGCTACACCTTC
NA	TRBV20-1	TRBJ1-6	NA	CSAINVSPLHF	TGCAGTGCTATCAATGTTTCACCCCTCCACTTT